What follows describes a single T cell receptor beta chain. The sample belongs to a study of Ad26.COV2.S vaccination and SARS-CoV-2 variants. Stated treatment: about 20 received Ad26.COV2.S at low or high dose, single or two shots; 5 received placebo; per-sample allocation not given. Sampling was done on day 63 after the first vaccine or placebo injection. Germline V gives CDR1 MNHNY, CDR2 SVGAGI (reference sequence). Deletions cut 5 bases from V and 1 base from J, with 18 bases between. CDR3 length: 16 amino acids. The protocol was immunoSEQ multiplex PCR, while the TCRdb copy is restricted to in-frame clones and leaves out a portion. This repertoire shows 440,000 or so clones, less than 95% found once; its top ten account for approximately 4.3%.

The sequence derives from a person aged 18 to 59 who received the Ad26.COV2.S COVID-19 vaccine or a placebo. The starting material was peripheral blood, obtained in a trial of Ad26.COV2.S vaccine versus placebo. J is TRBJ2-7 and V is TRBV6-6; D could derive from TRBD1 or TRBD2 (5 bases each). The CDR3: CASSQLSGRGSYEQYF. The DNA of the CDR3 is TGTGCCAGCAGTCAACTCTCGGGACGGGGTTCCTACGAGCAGTACTTC.